Sequencing of this TCR beta chain was carried out in a study of beta chain features in type 1 diabetes. Findings and limits, study-wide: There was a moderate but significant shortening of TCRB CDR3s in all four CD4+ subsets of Type 1 diabetes patients.

The germline V gene has CDR1 MGHDK and CDR2 SYGVNS. V gave up 4 bases and J gave up 5 bases; unmatched junction bases: 9. This CDR3 is 15 amino acids long. Of note for this clone: Antigen specificity is unknown.

The whole isolated RNA underwent reverse transcription, so sequencing captured expressed TCRB transcripts. The assay was immunoSEQ multiplex PCR, and TCRdb's table has in-frame clones only and misses some. The sample holds 600,000 or so clones, around 11% seen once. Material: naive CD4+ T cells from blood. V is TRBV25-1 and J is TRBJ1-1; 8 positions match TRBD1. The source of this sequence is a man younger than 40 with type 1 diabetes. CDR3 nucleotides: TGTGCCAGCAGTGTCTTAGGACAGGGAGGTACTGAAGCTTTCTTT. Protein: CASSVLGQGGTEAFF.